Detailed here is one T cell receptor beta chain. Time point given: patch test 1, 2 weeks after DPC sensitization. Sample treatment: therapeutic diphenylcyclopropenone sensitization with weekly scalp DPC. This sample stems from a study of human T cells and chemical hapten exposure. TCRdb ran MiXCR on the RACE reads and lists one entry per CDR3 protein. This sample has about 380,000 distinct CDR3 sequences, with approximately 5% found just once. V was shortened by 0 bases and J by 3 bases, with 3 bases between the two germline ends. The CDR3 sequence is 13 residues long. Germline V CDR1 and CDR2: SGDLS, YYNGEE.

This chain links TRBV9 with TRBJ1-4; D remains unclear. Sequencing was performed on whole blood, taken in connection with sensitization to the hapten diphenylcyclopropenone (DPC). This receptor was taken from a woman aged 45 to 65 with alopecia areata. Some clones in this sample may be carry-over from other donors' samples. The CDR3 protein is CASSVEANEKLFF. The CDR3 DNA follows: TGTGCCAGCAGCGTAGAGGCTAATGAAAAACTGTTTTTT.